The 32 T cell receptor beta chains below were found in one sample sequenced in a study of cytomegalovirus exposure and HLA in healthy donors. A multiplex PCR was run with 60 Vbeta primers and 13 Jbeta primers. Generated by immunoSEQ multiplex PCR, the TCRdb table keeps only in-frame clones and is missing some. The table includes about 120,000 clones, approximately 80% detected once. Sequenced material: PBMCs. These TCRs come from a woman younger than 30 in good health and CMV-seronegative.

This chain connects TRBV19 to TRBJ2-1, with 7 bases matching TRBD1. There are 16 residues in the CDR3. The V and J ends lost 6 bases and 8 bases, in that order; junction bases with no gene match: 16. Germline V gene data show CDR1 as LNHDA and CDR2 as SQIVND (reference sequence). The CDR3 nucleotides read TGTGCCAGTAGAACGTCCTCCGGACAGGTTAGGGATGAGCAGTTCTTC. Its translation: CASRTSSGQVRDEQFF.

This clone was recorded once. This chain links TRBV2 with TRBJ2-5, with 9 bases aligning to TRBD2. Per germline, CDR1 SNHLY and CDR2 FYNNEI. Losses at the gene ends were 6 bases for V and 5 bases for J; bases not matched to a gene: 7. The CDR3 has 14 residues. The CDR3 region has the DNA TGTGCCAGCAGCTTAGCGGGAGCGGGTGAGACCCAGTACTTC. Its protein is CASSLAGAGETQYF.

The chain couples TRBV7-9 to TRBJ2-1; 7 bases fit TRBD1. With V trimmed by 6 bases and J by 3 bases, 2 bases remained unmatched. The CDR3 consists of 13 residues. Germline values: CDR1 SEHNR, CDR2 FQNEAQ (reference sequence). This CDR3 is CASRPGGYNEQFF. The CDR3 region has the DNA TGTGCCAGCAGACCAGGGGGCTACAATGAGCAGTTCTTC. The whole variable domain, filled in from reference TRBV7-9 and TRBJ2-1, reads DTGVSQNPRHKITKRGQNVTFRCDPISEHNRLYWYRQTLGQGPEFLTYFQNEAQLEKSRLLSDRFSAERPKGSFSTLEIQRTEQGDSAMYLCASRPGGYNEQFFGPGTRLTVL.

The rearrangement uses TRBV11-3 and TRBJ2-1, with D possibly being TRBD1 (6 bases). The CDR3 is 13 amino acids. Per the germline V gene, CDR1 is SGHNT and CDR2 is YENEEA. V gave up 5 bases and J gave up 8 bases, with 13 bases separating them. The CDR3 is CASSPTGWDEQFF. The CDR3 DNA follows: TGTGCCAGCAGCCCGACAGGTTGGGATGAGCAGTTCTTC.

The chain links TRBV4-3 to TRBJ1-4, with D perhaps matching TRBD1 (6 bases). V lost 1 base and J lost 3, with 12 bases in between. This CDR3 spans 16 amino acids. In germline, CDR1 is LGHNA, CDR2 YSLEER. DNA for the CDR3: TGCGCCAGCAGCCAAGTGCCGGGACACTCTAATGAAAAACTGTTTTTT. Residues: CASSQVPGHSNEKLFF.

This chain joins TRBV6-5 and TRBJ2-7; D might be TRBD1 (7 bases). CDR3 length: 14 amino acids. V was clipped by 5 bases and J by 1 base, with 12 bases between them. Germline V gene sequence: CDR1 MNHEY, CDR2 SVGAGI. The chain's CDR3 is CASSKTGRSYEQYF. In DNA, the CDR3 is TGTGCCAGCAGTAAGACAGGGAGGTCCTACGAGCAGTACTTC.

The chain joins TRBV4-3 to TRBJ2-3, with 8 positions matching TRBD1. The CDR3 is 20 amino acids. V dropped 0 bases and J dropped 0; count of bases not matched to a gene: 14. The V gene's germline CDR1 is LGHNA and CDR2 YSLEER. CDR3 DNA sequence: TGCGCCAGCAGCCAAGATCAGTCAGGGGGCGGTGTACTAAGCACAGATACGCAGTATTTT. Its protein is CASSQDQSGGGVLSTDTQYF.

The rearrangement joins TRBV2 to TRBJ1-1; weak D call: TRBD1 (6 bases). The V end lost 8 bases, the J end lost 4 bases, and 11 bases lay between the germline ends. This CDR3 spans 12 amino acids. The germline CDR1 and CDR2 sequences are SNHLY and FYNNEI. The CDR3 coding sequence is TGTGCCAGCCAAATGACAGGCACTGAAGCTTTCTTT. Translated, it gives CASQMTGTEAFF. The entire variable domain, with the rest obtained from reference TRBV2 and TRBJ1-1, is as follows: EPEVTQTPSHQVTQMGQEVILRCVPISNHLYFYWYRQILGQKVEFLVSFYNNEISEKSEIFDDQFSVERPDGSNFTLKIRSTKLEDSAMYFCASQMTGTEAFFGQGTRLTVV.

The genes are TRBV9 and TRBJ1-1; 8 nucleotides line up with TRBD1. This CDR3 region has 14 residues. J gave up 6 bases and V 0 bases, and 4 bases lay outside the gene matches. Germline lookup yields CDR1 SGDLS and CDR2 YYNGEE. CDR3 in amino acids: CASSVGQGSAEAFF. As DNA, the CDR3 is TGTGCCAGCAGCGTAGGACAGGGGAGCGCTGAAGCTTTCTTT.

The chain has TRBV2 and TRBJ2-7; the D gene is possibly TRBD2 (5 bases). From germline, CDR1 is SNHLY and CDR2 FYNNEI. The CDR3 extends over 15 amino acids. Trimming took off 1 base at V and 5 bases at J, with 15 bases between the two ends. The CDR3, as DNA: TGTGCCAGCAGTGAAGAGAGGGCGGCGCTGGACGAGCAGTACTTC. Protein sequence: CASSEERAALDEQYF.

The J gene is TRBJ2-1, the V gene TRBV7-2; 8 bases match TRBD1. Germline CDR1 and CDR2: SGHTA and FQGNSA. CDR3 length: 13 residues. V shed 5 bases, J shed 14 bases, and the junction held 11 bases outside the gene matches. CDR3 protein: CASSTRQGPVKFF. The CDR3 DNA reads as TGTGCCAGCAGCACAAGACAGGGGCCTGTGAAGTTCTTC.

V is TRBV5-6 and J is TRBJ1-2; weak D call: TRBD1 (5 bases). Germline V lookup: CDR1 SGHDT, CDR2 YYEEEE. The CDR3 covers 13 residues. V dropped 4 bases and J dropped 4 bases, with 11 bases sitting between them. CDR3: CASSPTESYGYTF. CDR3 coding DNA: TGTGCCAGCAGCCCGACAGAAAGCTATGGCTACACCTTC.

The chain is built from TRBV20-1 and TRBJ2-1; D call uncertain. Trimming cost V 2 bases and J 7 bases, with 6 bases left between them. The CDR3 runs 11 residues. Looked up from germline, CDR1 is DFQATT and CDR2 is SNEGSKA (reference sequence). The CDR3 protein is CSARPVNEQFF. The CDR3 DNA is TGCAGTGCTAGACCCGTTAATGAGCAGTTCTTC.

This chain uses TRBV30 with TRBJ2-5, with 7 nucleotides matching TRBD1. From germline, CDR1 is GTSNPN and CDR2 SVGIG (reference sequence). Trimming took 0 bases from V and 5 from J; bases not matched to a gene: 12. This CDR3 is built from 16 residues. The CDR3: CAWSVRGGPRYETQYF. DNA of the CDR3: TGTGCCTGGAGTGTACGAGGGGGCCCCCGGTACGAGACCCAGTACTTC.

About this clone: Other DNA sequences in the sample encode the same CDR3. Here the CDR3 reads CASSVGQGNTIYF. As DNA, the CDR3 is TGTGCCAGCAGCGTAGGACAGGGAAACACCATATATTTT. This chain connects TRBV9 to TRBJ1-3; D may be TRBD1 (5 bases). V was trimmed by 0 bases and J by 4 bases, leaving 5 bases between them. The germline CDR1 and CDR2 sequences are SGDLS and YYNGEE. The CDR3 is 13 residues long.

About this clone itself: An end of the junction differs from the germline gene, which may be a read error. The chain uses TRBV18 and TRBJ1-2; D possibly corresponds to TRBD1 (5 bases). The germline CDR1 and CDR2 sequences are KGHSH and LQKENI. This CDR3 region has 14 residues. Written as DNA, the CDR3 is TGTGCCAGCTCTCCACTTGGACAAGGCTATGGCTACACCTTC. This codes for CASSPLGQGYGYTF.

V and J are TRBV11-2 and TRBJ1-3; the match to TRBD1 covers 7 bases. Germline lookup yields CDR1 SGHAT and CDR2 FQNNGV. The CDR3 spans 14 residues. The CDR3: CGSSGVGGRNTIYF. The CDR3 DNA reads TGTGGTTCCTCTGGGGTAGGGGGCAGAAACACCATATATTTT. Variable domain in full (rest from reference TRBV11-2 and TRBJ1-3): EAGVAQSPRYKIIEKRQSVAFWCNPISGHATLYWYQQILGQGPKLLIQFQNNGVVDDSQLPKDRFSAERLKGVDSTLKIQPAKLEDSAVYLCGSSGVGGRNTIYFGEGSWLTVV.

The V gene is TRBV7-8, the J gene TRBJ2-1; D possibly corresponds to TRBD1 (8 bases). CDR1 and CDR2 from the germline V gene are SGHVS and FQNEAQ. Trimming shortened V by 3 bases and J by 0 bases, and 12 bases separated the two germline ends. The CDR3 consists of 16 residues. The CDR3 loop reads CASSLGGTGSYNEQFF. The CDR3 DNA follows: TGTGCCAGCAGCTTGGGGGGGACAGGCTCCTACAATGAGCAGTTCTTC.

This chain uses TRBV5-1 with TRBJ2-7, with D perhaps matching TRBD1 (5 bases). V lost 0 bases and J 3 bases, leaving 10 bases between the germline ends. Germline assignment: CDR1 SGHRS and CDR2 YFSETQ. The CDR3 runs to 14 residues. The CDR3 nucleotides read TGCGCCAGCAGCTTGGTAGTGGGGCACTACGAGCAGTACTTC. Translating it yields CASSLVVGHYEQYF.

The chain has TRBV5-5 and TRBJ1-5, with D possibly matching TRBD1 (5 bases). Germline lookup yields CDR1 SGHKS and CDR2 YYEKEE (reference sequence). Between the trimmed V and J ends, which lost 4 bases and 3 bases, there was a span of 17 bases. The CDR3 spans 16 residues. The CDR3 loop is CASSPTRGDPNQPQHF. The CDR3 DNA follows: TGTGCCAGCAGCCCCACGCGGGGGGACCCCAATCAGCCCCAGCATTTT.

J is TRBJ1-2 and V is TRBV27; unclear D gene. This CDR3 comprises 17 residues. Trimming took 0 bases from V and 2 from J, leaving 16 bases between them. The germline gives CDR1 MNHEY, CDR2 SMNVEV (reference sequence). CDR3 region: CASSLSFKGGINYGYTF. DNA for the CDR3: TGTGCCAGCAGTTTATCATTCAAAGGAGGGATCAACTATGGCTACACCTTC.

The chain combines TRBV6-5 with TRBJ1-1; no definite D call. Trimming took 6 bases from V and 10 from J, leaving 18 bases between them. CDR1 is MNHEY and CDR2 is SVGAGI in the germline V gene. The CDR3 has 13 amino acids. The CDR3 reads CASSPTAGRAAFF. DNA for the CDR3: TGTGCCAGCAGCCCCACCGCCGGGAGGGCAGCTTTCTTT.

The rearrangement links TRBV10-1 to TRBJ2-6, with D possibly matching TRBD2 (6 bases). V gave up 2 bases and J gave up 2 bases, with 7 bases separating them. Looked up from germline, CDR1 is WNHNN and CDR2 is SYGVQD (reference sequence). CDR3 length: 15 residues. For the CDR3, the DNA is TGCGCCAGCAGTGAGGGGGGGACTGGGGCCAACGTCCTGACTTTC. It codes for CASSEGGTGANVLTF.

This clone was observed a single time. The V gene is TRBV5-4, the J gene TRBJ2-7, with 9 bases aligning to TRBD2. Per germline, CDR1 SGHNT and CDR2 YYREEE (reference sequence). Trimming at V came to 3 bases and at J to 2 bases, leaving 6 bases not matched to a gene. The CDR3 is 15 residues long. The CDR3 here is CASSSTSGFPYEQYF. The CDR3 DNA sequence: TGTGCCAGCAGCTCAACTAGCGGGTTCCCCTACGAGCAGTACTTC.

The V and J genes are TRBV10-1 and TRBJ2-1; 10 bases line up with TRBD1. J was trimmed by 8 bases and V by 5 bases; bases with no gene match: 6. The CDR3 sequence is 14 residues long. Germline V gene sequence: CDR1 WNHNN, CDR2 SYGVQD (reference sequence). CDR3 sequence reads: CASSPGTGADEQFF. Written as DNA, the CDR3 is TGCGCCAGCAGTCCCGGGACAGGGGCGGATGAGCAGTTCTTC.

The chain is built from TRBV14 and TRBJ2-7; 11 bases are a match to TRBD1. The CDR3 extends over 16 amino acids. J gave up 3 bases and V 4 bases, and 8 bases lay outside the gene matches. Germline loops: CDR1 SGHDN, CDR2 FVKESK. The CDR3 DNA is TGTGCCAGCAGCCGGAGCGCCGGGACAGGGGGCTACGAGCAGTACTTC. It yields the protein CASSRSAGTGGYEQYF.

This clone was recorded only once. J is TRBJ2-6 and V is TRBV6-4, with 7 bases fitting TRBD1. V lost 2 bases and J lost 0; bases outside the gene matches: 4. This CDR3 region has 17 residues. CDR1 and CDR2 from the germline V gene are MRHNA and SNTAGT. The CDR3 DNA reads TGTGCCAGCAGTGACAAGGGGGACAGCTCTGGGGCCAACGTCCTGACTTTC. Its translation is CASSDKGDSSGANVLTF.

CDR3 nucleotide sequence: TGCAGCGTTGTAGGGACTAGCGGGATACCAGATACGCAGTATTTT. Its translation is CSVVGTSGIPDTQYF. The J gene is TRBJ2-3, the V gene TRBV29-1; 13 bases line up with TRBD2. CDR3 size: 15 residues. The trim removed 4 bases at V and 4 bases at J, leaving 5 bases unmatched. The germline V gene encodes CDR1 SQVTM and CDR2 ANQGSEA.

V usage is TRBV18 and J usage is TRBJ2-5; D is possibly TRBD2 (5 bases). Germline V CDR1 and CDR2: KGHSH, LQKENI. The V end was cut by 6 bases, the J end by 3 bases, with 14 bases between. CDR3 length equals 14 residues. The DNA for the CDR3 is TGTGCCAGCTCGAGAAGGGAGCCAAAAGAGACCCAGTACTTC. This translates into CASSRREPKETQYF. Full variable domain (missing parts from reference TRBV18 and TRBJ2-5): NAGVMQNPRHLVRRRGQEARLRCSPMKGHSHVYWYRQLPEEGLKFMVYLQKENIIDESGMPKERFSAEFPKEGPSILRIQQVVRGDSAAYFCASSRREPKETQYFGPGTRLLVL.

The chain carries TRBV4-3 and TRBJ1-1; 10 nucleotides line up with TRBD1. Losses at the gene ends were 6 bases for V and 4 bases for J; bases not matched to a gene: 8. Germline V gene lookup returns CDR1 LGHNA and CDR2 YSLEER. The CDR3 has 15 residues. In nucleotides, the CDR3 is TGCGCCAGCAGACCAAGACAGGGGGCTAGCACTGAAGCTTTCTTT. It codes for CASRPRQGASTEAFF.

The sample holds one count of this clone. The chain is built from TRBV11-2 and TRBJ2-1; D is undetermined. Trimming took 1 base from V and 9 from J, leaving 19 bases between them. CDR3 length: 16 amino acids. CDR1 is SGHAT, CDR2 FQNNGV, per germline. The CDR3 sequence: CASSLAPDTVIGEQFF. The DNA for the CDR3 is TGTGCCAGCAGCTTAGCCCCAGACACCGTTATTGGTGAGCAGTTCTTC.

V gene TRBV29-1 combines with J gene TRBJ2-3; no definite D call. Germline values: CDR1 SQVTM, CDR2 ANQGSEA. With 1 base removed from V and 6 bases from J, the gap between germline ends came to 8 bases. The CDR3 is 12 amino acids. This CDR3 is CSVEGIADTQYF. Written as DNA, the CDR3 is TGCAGCGTTGAAGGTATAGCCGATACGCAGTATTTT.